Sequencing of this T cell receptor beta chain was carried out in a study of blood T cell repertoires in COVID-19. The table came from immunoSEQ multiplex PCR; TCRdb's copy has only in-frame clones and leaves some out. The sample has 250,000 to 300,000 clones, 85% to 90% seen once. The clonotype originates from a man aged 18 to 29 who had recovered from COVID-19. The specimen was PBMCs or T cells enriched from blood (not recorded which).

CDR3 DNA: TGTGCCAGCACTGCCAACAGGGTCTGGTATGGCTACACCTTC. Translated: CASTANRVWYGYTF. The chain couples TRBV28 to TRBJ1-2, with D perhaps matching TRBD1 (6 bases). CDR1 is MDHEN and CDR2 is SYDVKM in the germline V gene. The V gene lost 7 bases and the J gene lost 5 bases, with 17 bases spanning the gap. CDR3 length equals 14 residues.